Each of the 13 T cell receptor beta chains below was sequenced from the same sample in a study of cytomegalovirus exposure and HLA in healthy donors. PCR was performed using 60 Vbeta and 13 Jbeta primers. The repertoire was sequenced with immunoSEQ multiplex PCR; TCRdb's copy has only in-frame clones and lacks some. The table lists about 190,000 clones, approximately 86% of them singletons. The specimen sequenced was PBMCs. These receptors were collected from a woman under 40 in good health and CMV-seronegative.

This clone was detected once. This rearrangement joins TRBV10-3 to TRBJ2-6; D might be TRBD2 (6 bases). Trimming removed 6 bases at V and 0 bases at J, with 12 bases between. The CDR3 runs to 16 residues. In germline, CDR1 is ENHRY, CDR2 SYGVKD. Here the CDR3 DNA reads TGTGCCATCAGCAGGGCAGCGGGCTCTGGGGCCAACGTCCTGACTTTC. Its translation: CAISRAAGSGANVLTF.

This clone was observed a few times. The same CDR3 also results from other DNA sequences found in this sample. The chain uses TRBV4-1 and TRBJ2-7, with 8 nucleotides matching TRBD2. Losses at the gene ends were 1 base for V and 1 base for J; bases not matched to a gene: 6. There are 16 residues in the CDR3. CDR1 is MGHRA, CDR2 YSYEKL, per germline. The chain's CDR3 is CASSQGTSGGSYEQYF. The CDR3 DNA follows: TGCGCCAGCAGCCAAGGAACCAGCGGGGGTTCCTACGAGCAGTACTTC.

The chain uses TRBV5-1 and TRBJ2-7; D is possibly TRBD2 (6 bases). The V gene lost 0 bases and the J gene lost 0 bases, with 13 bases spanning the gap. Germline V CDR1 and CDR2: SGHRS, YFSETQ. The CDR3 is made up of 16 amino acids. For the CDR3, the DNA is TGCGCCAGCAGCTTGGAGGGTAGCGGAGTCTCCTACGAGCAGTACTTC. This gives the protein CASSLEGSGVSYEQYF.

The genes are TRBV28 and TRBJ2-3; 8 bases fit TRBD2. This CDR3 has 14 residues. Looked up from germline, CDR1 is MDHEN and CDR2 is SYDVKM. V was pared by 1 base and J by 10 bases, with 7 bases of the junction left unmatched. The CDR3: CASSLLGLAMAQYF. The DNA of the CDR3 is TGTGCCAGCAGTTTATTAGGACTAGCAATGGCGCAGTATTTT.

The chain recombines TRBV28 with TRBJ1-1, with D perhaps matching TRBD1 (6 bases). Trimming pared 2 bases from V and 0 bases from J, leaving 7 bases between. Germline V gene data show CDR1 as MDHEN and CDR2 as SYDVKM. This CDR3 region has 14 residues. The CDR3 loop reads CASSLGTMNTEAFF. In nucleotides, the CDR3 is TGTGCCAGCAGTTTAGGGACAATGAACACTGAAGCTTTCTTT.

The chain recombines TRBV29-1 with TRBJ2-1; TRBD1 aligns across 9 bases. The length of the CDR3 is 15 residues. After removal of 7 bases from V and 6 bases from J, the junction contained 13 bases not matched to a gene. Per germline, CDR1 SQVTM and CDR2 ANQGSEA. The CDR3 loop reads CSAALYGQGFNEQFF. The DNA of the CDR3 is TGCAGCGCTGCCCTTTACGGACAGGGGTTCAATGAGCAGTTCTTC.

This clone was found a few times. The chain combines TRBV27 with TRBJ1-4; 8 bases match TRBD1. The germline V gene has CDR1 MNHEY and CDR2 SMNVEV (reference sequence). The J segment lost 5 bases and the V segment lost 2 bases, leaving 1 base of the junction unmatched. The length of the CDR3 is 14 residues. The CDR3 DNA follows: TGTGCCAGCAGTTTACAGGGGGCGAATGAAAAACTGTTTTTT. It codes for CASSLQGANEKLFF.

As for this clone: Its ends do not fully match the called genes, so a read error is possible. This chain uses TRBV7-7 with TRBJ2-2; a possible D gene is TRBD2 (6 bases). The CDR3 sequence is 14 residues long. Germline lookup yields CDR1 SSHAT and CDR2 FNYEAQ (reference sequence). The CDR3 bases are TGTGCTAGCAGCTTAGCCACGGGGGCCGGGGAGCTGTTTTTT. Its protein is CASSLATGAGELFF.

This clone appeared once. The rearrangement joins TRBV6-1 to TRBJ1-5, with TRBD1 matching over 8 bases. The germline gives CDR1 MNHNS, CDR2 SASEGT. This CDR3 is built from 14 residues. Trimming removed 5 bases from V and 3 bases from J; junction bases left unmatched: 3. CDR3 nucleotides: TGTGCCAGCAGTCGGACAGGGAACAATCAGCCCCAGCATTTT. Translating it yields CASSRTGNNQPQHF.

This clone was counted a single time. The sample holds other DNA sequences that translate to the same CDR3. The rearrangement joins TRBV6-1 to TRBJ2-3, with 9 nucleotides matching TRBD2. Germline V gene data show CDR1 as MNHNS and CDR2 as SASEGT. J was trimmed by 2 bases and V by 2 bases; bases with no gene match: 2. The CDR3 is made up of 15 amino acids. The CDR3 nucleotides are TGTGCCAGCAGTGAACTAGCGGGGTCCACAGATACGCAGTATTTT. Translating gives CASSELAGSTDTQYF.

This clone was observed a handful of times. This chain joins TRBV15 and TRBJ2-1, with D possibly TRBD2 on 5 matching bases. The ends were cut back, 8 bases at V and 4 bases at J, with 15 bases in the middle. CDR3 length: 14 amino acids. Germline V gene data show CDR1 as LNHNV and CDR2 as YYDKDF (reference sequence). The CDR3 sequence: CATQEDPRYNEQFF. CDR3 bases: TGTGCCACCCAGGAGGACCCGCGGTACAATGAGCAGTTCTTC.

The J gene is TRBJ2-7, the V gene TRBV4-1; 9 nucleotides line up with TRBD1. V shed 2 bases and J 3 bases; nucleotides not matched to a gene: 8. CDR1 and CDR2 from the germline V gene are MGHRA and YSYEKL. The CDR3 contains 16 residues. CDR3 nucleotides: TGCGCCAGCAGCCAAAGGGGGGGGACAGGGAACTACGAGCAGTACTTC. This codes for CASSQRGGTGNYEQYF.

V usage is TRBV6-5 and J usage is TRBJ1-2, with a tentative D call TRBD1 (6 bases). Trimming stripped 8 bases from V and 8 bases from J, with 21 bases between. Germline lookup yields CDR1 MNHEY and CDR2 SVGAGI. The CDR3 totals 14 residues. CDR3 sequence reads: CASSREGGPLGYTF. CDR3 in DNA: TGTGCCAGCTCGCGGGAGGGGGGACCTTTGGGCTACACCTTC.